This paragraph reports one T cell receptor (beta chain). It lacks a known antigen. One base away there is no much larger clone; base qualities are not given. Read against the paper, the sample's time point label means: about 28 days (+/-7) after the second vaccine dose. AZD1222 recipients given second doses at about 4 weeks or at about 12 weeks were pooled, since spike-specific TCR depth and breadth were not found to differ between the two schedules. Vaccinee samples were obtained from the UK trials COV001 and COV002, which included a single-blind randomized controlled phase 2/3 trial of AZD1222 (ChAdOx1 nCoV-19) in healthy adults. Trial participant PBMC samples were collected at day 0 and day 28 after the second dose for TCRbeta chain sequencing. The data were taken from a study of T cell responses to AZD1222 COVID-19 vaccine (dated by TCRdb to the early 2020s). Background for the entire study: TCR sequencing covered about 230 trial participants: around 210 given two doses of AZD1222 and around 25 given two doses of MenACWY control vaccine. Trial participants were enrolled into age subgroups of 18-55, 56-69 and 70-plus years, which contained about 150, 28 and 57 TCR-sequenced participants, respectively. What the study reported, not specific to this receptor: In the small 56-69-year group, the increase in depth fell short of significance, most likely because of low power. After two AZD1222 doses, both the breadth and the depth of spike-specific TCRs were significantly higher than at day 0 and than in MenACWY recipients. CD4 TCRs associated with the vaccine covered the entire spike protein, and the dominant responses were in regions 160-218 and 743-854. Nearly half of unique spike-specific TCRs reportedly recognized epitopes outside regions mutated in the B.1.351 and B.1.1.7 variants. Because no samples from the day 14 peak response were available, repertoires could be characterized only after the peak T cell response. Participants were mostly white British and included more females than males, and it was suggested by the authors that clonal diversity may have been underestimated. Only six AZD1222 recipients were SARS-CoV-2 seropositive at baseline, limiting conclusions about previously exposed vaccinees.

The CDR3 regions of human TCRbeta chains were subjected to immunosequencing. The original methods were these. TCRs in the repertoires were compared against a reference library of SARS-CoV-2-specific TCRs that had been generated with the MIRA antigen-specificity platform. Breadth was defined as the fraction of unique TCRs that were SARS-CoV-2-associated, and depth was defined as the fraction of total T cells that were SARS-CoV-2-associated. Using the MIRA data, every spike-specific TCR was mapped to the spike region that the TCR reacted to and assigned to either a CD4 or a CD8 class. Log10-transformed breadth and depth values were compared by one-way ANOVA with Sidak's multiple comparisons tests. The table comes from immuneACCESS by way of TCRdb, which keeps in-frame sequences with V and J called. Part of the clones is missing from these tables; in studies checked, under half for an unresolved V gene and the rest for unknown reasons. D and trimming were read from the DNA, whereas the V and J calls and clone size are those reported in that table. For this sample the table gives over 110,000 clones, of which under 90% were detected only once. About 1.5% of the sample goes to the ten largest clones.

This TCR was sampled from an adult who received the AZD1222 COVID-19 vaccine. The specimen comprised peripheral blood, sampled 28 days after the second AZD1222 dose.

In nucleotides, the sequence is TGCGCCAGCAGCCAAGACCAACCCAAAGGGGCAGGCTTGAGGTCACCCCTCCACTTT. This translates into CASSQDQPKGAGLRSPLHF. The chain is made from TRBV4-3 and TRBJ1-6, and possibly TRBD1, on 5 matching bases. The V and J ends are trimmed by 0 bases and 10 bases, leaving 25 bases between them. CDR1 is given as LGHNA and CDR2 as YSLEER, both from the germline V gene. From cysteine to phenylalanine, the CDR3 is 19 amino acids long. Just the 57-base CDR3 DNA is kept, in frame starting at base 1.